This T cell receptor beta chain was profiled in a study of blood T cell repertoires in COVID-19. As originally analysed: Amplified reference gene primers provided the basis for estimating nucleated cell counts. Clones were sequenced by immunoSEQ multiplex PCR, and TCRdb holds only the in-frame ones, with some missing. The D gene and trimming were derived from the DNA, and the V and J assignments and clone size from that table. The table records 51,000 or so clones, approximately 89% of them present only once. Deletions cut 4 bases from V and 0 bases from J, with 15 bases between. Germline CDR1 and CDR2: SGHNT and YENEEA. The CDR3 is 16 amino acids.

The sample consisted of peripheral blood. This chain uses TRBV11-3 with TRBJ1-1; possible D gene TRBD1, 5 bases. The TCR originated in an elderly man with active or convalescent COVID-19. The CDR3 DNA follows: TGTGCCAGCAGCTCCAGGGTACCAAAACTGAACACTGAAGCTTTCTTT. Its protein is CASSSRVPKLNTEAFF.